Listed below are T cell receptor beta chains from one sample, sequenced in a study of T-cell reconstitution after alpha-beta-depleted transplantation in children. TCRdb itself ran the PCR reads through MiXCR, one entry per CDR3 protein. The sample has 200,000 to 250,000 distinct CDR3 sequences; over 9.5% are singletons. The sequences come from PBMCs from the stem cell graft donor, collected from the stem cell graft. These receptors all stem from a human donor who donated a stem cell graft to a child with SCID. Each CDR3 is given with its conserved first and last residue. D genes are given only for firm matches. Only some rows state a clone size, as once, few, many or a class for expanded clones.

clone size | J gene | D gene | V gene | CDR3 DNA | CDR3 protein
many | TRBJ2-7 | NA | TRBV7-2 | TGTGCCAGCAGCCGGGACCGACGCTACGAGCAGTACTTC | CASSRDRRYEQYF
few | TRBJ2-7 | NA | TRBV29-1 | TGCAGCGTTGTCCTATACGAGCAGTACTTC | CSVVLYEQYF
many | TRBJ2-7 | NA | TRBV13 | TGTGCCAGCAGCTTATATTCGGCAGACCGCTACGAGCAGTACTTC | CASSLYSADRYEQYF
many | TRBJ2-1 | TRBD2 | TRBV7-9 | TGTGCCAGCAGCGGGACTAGCTTAACCTACAATGAGCAGTTCTTC | CASSGTSLTYNEQFF
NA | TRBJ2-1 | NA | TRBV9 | TGTGCCAGCAGCGTAGTTCGGGGGGCCAGTCTCGCTGAGCAGTTCTTC | CASSVVRGASLAEQFF
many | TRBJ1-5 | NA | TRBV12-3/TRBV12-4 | TGTGCCAGCAGTCACGGGATTAGTCAGCCCCAGCATTTT | CASSHGISQPQHF
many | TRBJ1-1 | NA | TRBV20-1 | TGCAGTGCTTTCGGGGGGAGCACTGAAGCTTTCTTT | CSAFGGSTEAFF
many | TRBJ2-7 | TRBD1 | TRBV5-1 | TGCGCCAGCAGTCTTACCGTCGACAGGGAGAAGTCCTACGAGCAGTACTTC | CASSLTVDREKSYEQYF
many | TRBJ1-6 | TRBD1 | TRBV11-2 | TGTGCCAGCAGCTTTACAGGGGTATACTCACCCCTCCACTTT | CASSFTGVYSPLHF
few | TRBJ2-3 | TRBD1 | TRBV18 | TGTGCCAGCTCACCATTCGGGGACAGGGGTTCACCAGATACGCAGTATTTT | CASSPFGDRGSPDTQYF
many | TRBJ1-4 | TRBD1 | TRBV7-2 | TGTGCCAGCAGCAGACAGGGGGGTGATGAAAAACTGTTTTTT | CASSRQGGDEKLFF
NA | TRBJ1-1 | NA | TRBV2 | TGTGCCAGCAGTGGAACCAGCATCACTGAAGCTTTCTTT | CASSGTSITEAFF
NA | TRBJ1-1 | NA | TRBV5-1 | TGCGCCAGCAGCTTGACGACGGAGGGGACTGAAGCTTTCTTT | CASSLTTEGTEAFF
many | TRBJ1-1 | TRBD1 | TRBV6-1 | TGTGCCAGCAGTAAGCGACCAGGGGGCGCAAGATTGGACACTGAAGCTTTCTTT | CASSKRPGGARLDTEAFF
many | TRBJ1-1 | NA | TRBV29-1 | TGCAGCGCTATCGGGCTGACTGAAGCTTTCTTT | CSAIGLTEAFF
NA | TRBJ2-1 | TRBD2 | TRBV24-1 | TGTGCCACCAGTGATCCAACGGGGGGGTATGGGCCTCAAAGCTCCTACAATGAGCAGTTCTTC | CATSDPTGGYGPQSSYNEQFF
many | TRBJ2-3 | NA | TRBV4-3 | TGCGCCAGCAGCCAAGAATACAGTCCGGTTGATACGCAGTATTTT | CASSQEYSPVDTQYF
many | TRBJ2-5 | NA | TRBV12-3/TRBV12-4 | TGTGCCAGCAGTTTAGCGCAGTACCAAGGGGAGACCCAGTACTTC | CASSLAQYQGETQYF
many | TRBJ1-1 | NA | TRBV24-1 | TGTGCCACCAGTGAGGCAGCAAGTAGGGAAGCTTTCTTT | CATSEAASREAFF
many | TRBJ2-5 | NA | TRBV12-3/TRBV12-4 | TGTGCCAGCAGTTTGAAGATGGAGACCCAGTACTTC | CASSLKMETQYF
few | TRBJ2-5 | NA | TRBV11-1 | TGTGCCAGCAGCTCTGGAGGTTTACGTGAAGAGACCCAGTACTTC | CASSSGGLREETQYF
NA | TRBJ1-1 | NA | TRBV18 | TGTGCCAGCTCACCAGGGGCGAACACTGAAGTTTTCTTT | CASSPGANTEVFF
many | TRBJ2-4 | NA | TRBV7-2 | TGTGCCAGCAGCCCGCCTTCAGCGGCACTGTACTTC | CASSPPSAALYF
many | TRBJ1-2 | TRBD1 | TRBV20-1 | TGCAGTGCTAGAGATGGGACAGTGGGCTACACCTTC | CSARDGTVGYTF
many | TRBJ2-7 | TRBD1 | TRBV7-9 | TGTGCCAGCAGCTTTCCATTCGGAAGACAGGGCTACGAGCAGTACTTC | CASSFPFGRQGYEQYF
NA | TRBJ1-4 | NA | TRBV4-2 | TGTGCCAGCAGCCCCGCCCTCGACACCTTCGGAGGCGATGAAAAACTGTTTTTT | CASSPALDTFGGDEKLFF
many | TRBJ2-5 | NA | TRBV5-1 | TGCGCCAGCAGCTTGGTGGTGGAGGAGACCCAGTACTTC | CASSLVVEETQYF
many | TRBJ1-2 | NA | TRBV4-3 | TGCGCCAGCAGCCAAGATCTAGGGATTCGAGGTTACTATGGCTACACCTTC | CASSQDLGIRGYYGYTF
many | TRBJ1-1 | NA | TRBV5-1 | TGCGCCAGCAGCTTGGGCGGACCGAGGGAAGCTTTCTTT | CASSLGGPREAFF
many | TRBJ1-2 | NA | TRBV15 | TGTGCCACCAGCAGAGCCCCGAGGGGTGGCTACACCTTC | CATSRAPRGGYTF
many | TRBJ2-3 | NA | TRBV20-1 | TGCAGTGCTAGTCCGCTAGCGACTAGCACAGATACGCAGTATTTT | CSASPLATSTDTQYF
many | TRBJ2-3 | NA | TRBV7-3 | TGTGCCAGCAGCTTCCTACCCCCCCCAGATACGCAGTATTTT | CASSFLPPPDTQYF
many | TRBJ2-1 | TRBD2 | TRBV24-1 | TGTGCCACCAGTGACGGGACTAGCGGGTACAATGAGCAGTTCTTC | CATSDGTSGYNEQFF
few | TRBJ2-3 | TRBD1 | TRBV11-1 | TGTGCCAGCAGCTTAGCCCCCCAGGGGGAAGATACGCAGTATTTT | CASSLAPQGEDTQYF
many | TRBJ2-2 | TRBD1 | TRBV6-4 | TGTGCCAGCAGTGAAGGGACAGGGAACACCGGGGAGCTGTTTTTT | CASSEGTGNTGELFF
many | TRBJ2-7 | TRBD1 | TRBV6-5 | TGTGCCAGCAGTTACTCGTCCACAGGGGGTTACTCCTACGAGCAGTACTTC | CASSYSSTGGYSYEQYF
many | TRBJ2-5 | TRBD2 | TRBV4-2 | TGTGCCAGCAGCCGGAATAGCGGGGCCGAGACCCAGTACTTC | CASSRNSGAETQYF
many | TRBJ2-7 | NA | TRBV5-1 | TGCGCCAGCAGCTTGGCCACAGGAGTGGAGGTCGAGCAGTACTTC | CASSLATGVEVEQYF
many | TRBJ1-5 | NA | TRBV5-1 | TGCGCCAGCAGCCCTTACGGGACAAGCAATCAGCCCCAGCATTTT | CASSPYGTSNQPQHF
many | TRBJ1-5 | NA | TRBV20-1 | TGCAGTGCTAGAGTTTCCGGGGGCGGCAATCAGCCCCAGCATTTT | CSARVSGGGNQPQHF
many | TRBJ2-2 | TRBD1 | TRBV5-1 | TGCGCCAGCAGCTTGATGGCAGGGGGTAGCTCCGGGGAGCTGTTTTTT | CASSLMAGGSSGELFF
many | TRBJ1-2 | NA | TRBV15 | TGTGCCACCAGCAGAGATGGGGAAATGCGTGGCTACACCTTC | CATSRDGEMRGYTF
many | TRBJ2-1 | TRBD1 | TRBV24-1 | TGTGCCACCAGTGATGGGACAGGCAATGAGCAGTTCTTC | CATSDGTGNEQFF
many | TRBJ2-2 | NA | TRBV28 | TGTGCCAGCACCGGGGTCACCGGGGAGCTGTTTTTT | CASTGVTGELFF
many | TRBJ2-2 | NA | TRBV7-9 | TGTGCCAGCAGCGCTCAGGGCCGGGAGCTGTTTTTT | CASSAQGRELFF
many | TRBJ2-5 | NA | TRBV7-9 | TGTGCCAGCAGCTTTGGCCAAGCAGGGGCCGAGACCCAGTACTTC | CASSFGQAGAETQYF
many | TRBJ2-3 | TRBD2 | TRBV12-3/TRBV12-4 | TGTGCCAGCAGTTGGGGCGGGGGGCCGAGCACAGATACGCAGTATTTT | CASSWGGGPSTDTQYF
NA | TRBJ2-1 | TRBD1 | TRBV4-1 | TGCGCCAGCAGCGAGGGACAGAGCTCCTACAATGAGCAGTTCTTC | CASSEGQSSYNEQFF